The 10 T cell receptor beta chains given below trace back to one sample, sequenced in a study of regulatory T cells in long-lasting Graves disease. Time point specified: newly diagnosed GD, antithyroid drugs for less than 3 months. PBMCs were the source of the RNA used for TCR sequencing. Sequencing libraries for TCR beta were prepared with iRepertoire HTBI primers and Arm-PCR of CDR3 regions. TCRdb reanalysed the multiplex PCR reads using MiXCR and keeps one entry per CDR3 protein. The sample holds a few hundred thousand distinct CDR3 sequences; roughly 18% are singletons and the top ten take 14%. These data also featured in a second study, about T cells in Graves' hyperthyroidism and ophthalmopathy.

The starting material was peripheral blood mononuclear cells (PBMCs), obtained at new diagnosis, from a patient treated with antithyroid drugs. The source is a woman aged 30 to 39 with Graves disease.

On this clonotype: This probably arose from a read error, given a far larger clone one base away. Lacking the conserved final phenylalanine or tryptophan, this CDR3 likely reflects a read error. The rearrangement links TRBV18 to TRBJ1-1; 10 bases line up with TRBD1. With 8 bases clipped from V and 5 bases from J, the junction kept 11 bases outside the gene matches. The CDR3 totals 15 residues. Germline V CDR1 and CDR2: KGHSH, LQKENI. CDR3 bases: TGTGCCAGCAGGCCGGGACAGGGGAGAAGGACTGAAGCTTTCTTA. It yields the protein CASRPGQGRRTEAFL.

This clonotype was seen at least ten times. This chain joins TRBV10-1 and TRBJ2-3; TRBD2 might be the D (5 bases). The germline V gene has CDR1 WNHNN and CDR2 SYGVQD (reference sequence). CDR3 length: 13 residues. V was shortened by 8 bases and J by 4 bases, with 13 bases between the two germline ends. The CDR3 nucleotides are TGCGCCAGCCGGGGATCGGCGGCAGATACGCAGTATTTT. Translated: CASRGSAADTQYF.

Concerning this clonotype: A much more abundant neighbour one base away suggests this may be a read error. The genes are TRBV11-3 and TRBJ1-1; D is undetermined. Per the germline V gene, CDR1 is SGHNT and CDR2 is YENEEA. The CDR3 extends over 13 amino acids. As DNA, the CDR3 is TGTGCCAGCAGCTTAGGAAACGGAGACTTTCCGTATTTT. This translates into CASSLGNGDFPYF.

This clonotype was observed at least ten times. V gene TRBV2 combines with J gene TRBJ2-7; a weak D match, TRBD1 (6 bases). This CDR3 is 15 amino acids long. The V end was cut by 6 bases, the J end by 2 bases, with 17 bases between. Germline V gives CDR1 SNHLY, CDR2 FYNNEI. The CDR3 bases are TGTGCCAGCAGGGGGTTCAGGGGCAGTACCTACGAGCAGTACTTC. It specifies CASRGFRGSTYEQYF.

V usage is TRBV7-3 and J usage is TRBJ2-1, with 14 bases lining up with TRBD2. The V and J ends lost 3 bases and 4 bases, in that order; junction bases with no gene match: 2. Germline lookup yields CDR1 SGHTA and CDR2 FQGTGA. The CDR3 is made up of 16 amino acids. The CDR3 DNA is TGTGCCAGCAGCTTGACTAGCGGGGGGGTTTACAATGAGCAGTTCTTC. It encodes CASSLTSGGVYNEQFF.

This chain joins TRBV20-1 and TRBJ1-1; D remains unclear. The CDR3 consists of 12 residues. V was trimmed by 2 bases and J by 6 bases, leaving 10 bases between them. CDR1 and CDR2 from the germline V gene are DFQATT and SNEGSKA (reference sequence). The CDR3 DNA reads TGCAGTGCTAGATCATCGACCGCTGAAGCTTTCTTT. It translates to CSARSSTAEAFF.

As regards this clonotype: A single base is all that separates this from a far larger clone, so a read error is likely. J is TRBJ2-1 and V is TRBV7-2, with no clear D. Trimming removed 8 bases from V and 8 bases from J, with 19 bases in between. The CDR3 runs 14 residues. Germline-derived CDR1 and CDR2 are SGHTA and FQGNSA. The CDR3 spells CASGSLRRVDEQFF. CDR3 nucleotides: TGTGCCAGCGGGTCCCTCCGGAGAGTTGATGAGCAGTTCTTC.

With respect to this clonotype: Just one base apart from a much larger clone, this may be a read error. The chain couples TRBV11-1 to TRBJ2-1; 13 bases agree with TRBD2. This CDR3 is 17 amino acids long. The J segment lost 6 bases and the V segment lost 5 bases, leaving 10 bases of the junction unmatched. CDR1 is SGHAT, CDR2 FQDESV, per germline (reference sequence). This chain's CDR3 is CASSLHPTSGGRNEQFF. CDR3 sequence (DNA): TGTGCCAGCAGCCTCCACCCGACTAGCGGGGGGCGCAATGAGCAGTTCTTC.

V and J are TRBV4-1 and TRBJ2-5, with a tentative D call TRBD1 (5 bases). Per germline, CDR1 MGHRA and CDR2 YSYEKL. The CDR3 contains 12 residues. V shed 3 bases and J shed 13 bases, with 15 bases lying between them. The CDR3 DNA sequence: TGCGCCAGCAGCCACGTAATGGACACTCGGTACTTC. This codes for CASSHVMDTRYF.

The chain couples TRBV28 to TRBJ1-2; possible D gene TRBD1, 5 bases. The V gene's germline CDR1 is MDHEN and CDR2 SYDVKM. This CDR3 has 14 amino acids. The V and J ends lost 3 bases and 8 bases respectively, with 16 bases between them. The CDR3 loop reads CASSFGGVGLGYTF. The CDR3 nucleotides are TGTGCCAGCAGTTTTGGAGGGGTGGGATTAGGCTACACCTTC.